The clone carrying this T cell receptor beta chain showed up just once. The germline V gene has CDR1 MNHEY and CDR2 SVGAGI. With 5 bases clipped from V and 3 bases from J, the junction kept 10 bases outside the gene matches. This CDR3 is 15 amino acids long. As originally analysed: Amplification from reference gene primers served as the basis for estimated nucleated cell counts. The data were produced by immunoSEQ multiplex PCR, yet TCRdb's version contains in-frame clones alone and is incomplete. The V and J calls and the clone size are those of that table, but D and trimming were determined from the DNA. The data hold 200,000 to 250,000 clones, with roughly 88% observed a single time. The source of the sample is a study of blood T cell repertoires in COVID-19.

The TCR sequence derives from a man between 25 and 39 years old who had recovered from COVID-19. The V call is TRBV6-5, the J call TRBJ2-7, with TRBD1 matching 7 bases. Sequencing was done on a sample of peripheral blood. CDR3: CASSNHHRGNYEQYF. CDR3 DNA: TGTGCCAGCAGTAACCACCACAGGGGTAACTACGAGCAGTACTTC.